This entry concerns a single TCR beta chain. Antigen unknown. V lost 3 bases to trimming and J lost 0 bases, with 12 bases between them. CDR3 size: 15 residues. Germline V lookup: CDR1 MGHRA, CDR2 YSYEKL. The data derive from a study of shared clonotypes between healthy human individuals. General study points: The naive CD4 repertoires of four donors were compared, and approximately 4.5% of clonotypes were shared. Exclusively blood specimens were collected; tissue repertoires likely differ. Clonotypes not shared had lower generation probabilities than those common to all four donors.

Naive-designated CD8 cells lacked CD45RO, were positively enriched for CCR7, and omitted terminally differentiated effector memory CD45RA+ cells. Produced via immunoSEQ multiplex PCR; TCRdb's table is partial and in-frame only. This sample has about 1,800,000 clones; approximately 94% occur once, and the top ten carry 1% to 1.5%. This sequence originates from a man younger than 30 in good health. This chain uses TRBV4-1 with TRBJ2-7, with D hard to call. The sequenced material came from naive CD8+ T cells sorted from blood. The DNA of the CDR3 is TGCGCCAGCAGCCACGTATCCGCGAGCTCCTACGAGCAGTACTTC. Translated, it gives CASSHVSASSYEQYF.